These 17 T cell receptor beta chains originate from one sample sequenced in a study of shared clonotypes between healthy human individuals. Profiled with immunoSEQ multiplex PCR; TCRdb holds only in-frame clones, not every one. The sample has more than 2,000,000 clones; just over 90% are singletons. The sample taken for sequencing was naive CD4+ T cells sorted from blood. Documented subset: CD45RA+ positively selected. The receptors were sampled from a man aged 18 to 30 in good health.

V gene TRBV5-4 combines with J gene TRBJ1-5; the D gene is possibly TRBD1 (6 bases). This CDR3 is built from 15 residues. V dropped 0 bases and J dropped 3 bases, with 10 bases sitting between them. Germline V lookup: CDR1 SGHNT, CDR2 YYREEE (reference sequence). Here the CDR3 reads CASSLGTVFNQPQHF. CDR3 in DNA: TGTGCCAGCAGCTTGGGGACAGTCTTCAATCAGCCCCAGCATTTT.

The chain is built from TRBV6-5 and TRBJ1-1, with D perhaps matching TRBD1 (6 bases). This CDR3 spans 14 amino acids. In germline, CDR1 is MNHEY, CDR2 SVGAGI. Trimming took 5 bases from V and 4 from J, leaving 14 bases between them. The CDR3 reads CASSRRTGITEAFF. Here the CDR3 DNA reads TGTGCCAGCAGTCGACGTACAGGGATCACTGAAGCTTTCTTT.

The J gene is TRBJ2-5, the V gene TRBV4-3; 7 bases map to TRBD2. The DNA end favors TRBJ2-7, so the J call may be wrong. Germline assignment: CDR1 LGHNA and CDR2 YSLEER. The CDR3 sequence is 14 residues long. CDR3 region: CASSQGVAGYEQYF. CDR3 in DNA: TGCGCCAGCAGCCAAGGGGTAGCGGGCTACGAGCAGTACTTC.

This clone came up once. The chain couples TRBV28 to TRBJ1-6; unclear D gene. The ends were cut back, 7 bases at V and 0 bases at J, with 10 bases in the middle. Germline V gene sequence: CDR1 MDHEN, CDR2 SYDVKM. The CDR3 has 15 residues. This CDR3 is CASTDQSSYNSPLHF. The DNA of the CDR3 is TGTGCCAGCACAGATCAGAGCTCCTATAATTCACCCCTCCACTTT.

The CDR3 DNA follows: TGTGCCAGCTTCGGACTAGCCAATGAGCAGTTCTTC. Encoded protein: CASFGLANEQFF. The gene calls are TRBV5-6 and TRBJ2-1, with 8 bases identical to TRBD2. This CDR3 is built from 12 residues. Germline V lookup: CDR1 SGHDT, CDR2 YYEEEE. The V and J ends lost 7 bases and 6 bases, in that order; junction bases with no gene match: 3.

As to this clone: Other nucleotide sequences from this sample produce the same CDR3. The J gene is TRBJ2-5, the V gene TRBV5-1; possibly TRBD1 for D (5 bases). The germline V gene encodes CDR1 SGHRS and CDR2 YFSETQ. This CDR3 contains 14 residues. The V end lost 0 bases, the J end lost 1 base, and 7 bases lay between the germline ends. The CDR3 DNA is TGCGCCAGCAGCTTGGAGGGGCTCCAAGAGACCCAGTACTTC. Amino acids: CASSLEGLQETQYF.

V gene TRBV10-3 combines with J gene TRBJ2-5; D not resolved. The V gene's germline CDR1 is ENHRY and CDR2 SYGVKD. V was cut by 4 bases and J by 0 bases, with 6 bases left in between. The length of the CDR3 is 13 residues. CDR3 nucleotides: TGTGCCATCAGTGGGGAATACCAAGAGACCCAGTACTTC. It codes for CAISGEYQETQYF.

The CDR3, as DNA: TGTGCCAGCAGCACCGGACAGGGTAACTATGGCTACACCTTC. Translating gives CASSTGQGNYGYTF. J is TRBJ1-2 and V is TRBV5-5; 8 bases line up with TRBD1. Germline CDR1 reads SGHKS; CDR2 reads YYEKEE (reference sequence). The CDR3 consists of 14 residues. V lost 4 bases, J lost 1 base, and 3 bases stayed unmatched. The full variable domain, its missing parts supplied by reference TRBV5-5 and TRBJ1-2, is DAGVTQSPTHLIKTRGQQVTLRCSPISGHKSVSWYQQVLGQGPQFIFQYYEKEERGRGNFPDRFSARQFPNYSSELNVNALLLGDSALYLCASSTGQGNYGYTFGSGTRLTVV.

CDR3 nucleotides: TGTGCCAGCAGTGAACGGAGAAATAACTATGGCTACACCTTC. Translating gives CASSERRNNYGYTF. The chain joins TRBV6-1 to TRBJ1-2; D ambiguous. The germline V and J ends were trimmed by 2 bases and 1 base, with 8 bases remaining between them. Germline CDR1 is MNHNS and CDR2 is SASEGT. This CDR3 comprises 14 residues.

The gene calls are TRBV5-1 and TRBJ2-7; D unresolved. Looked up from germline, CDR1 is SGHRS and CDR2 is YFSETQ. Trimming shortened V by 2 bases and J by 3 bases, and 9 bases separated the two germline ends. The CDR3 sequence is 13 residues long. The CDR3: CASSFGINYEQYF. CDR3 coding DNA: TGCGCCAGCAGCTTTGGGATCAACTACGAGCAGTACTTC.

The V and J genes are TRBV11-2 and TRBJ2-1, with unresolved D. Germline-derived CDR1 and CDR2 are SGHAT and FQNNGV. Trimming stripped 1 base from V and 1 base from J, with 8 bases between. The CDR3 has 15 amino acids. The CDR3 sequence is CASSLGSISYNEQFF. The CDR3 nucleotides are TGTGCCAGCAGCTTAGGTTCAATTTCCTACAATGAGCAGTTCTTC.

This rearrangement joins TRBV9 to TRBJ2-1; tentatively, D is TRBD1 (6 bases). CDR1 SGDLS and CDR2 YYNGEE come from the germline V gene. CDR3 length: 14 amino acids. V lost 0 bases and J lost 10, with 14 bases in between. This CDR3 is CASSVGGTSQEQFF. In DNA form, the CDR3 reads TGTGCCAGCAGCGTAGGTGGGACAAGCCAGGAGCAGTTCTTC.

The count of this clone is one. CDR3 sequence (DNA): TGTGCCAGCGGGCCGGGACAGGGCGGCTCTGGGGCCAACGTCCTGACTTTC. This encodes CASGPGQGGSGANVLTF. The chain combines TRBV2 with TRBJ2-6; TRBD1 agrees at 9 bases. V dropped 8 bases and J dropped 0; count of bases not matched to a gene: 8. Per germline, CDR1 SNHLY and CDR2 FYNNEI. The length of the CDR3 is 17 residues. The whole variable domain, remainder taken from reference TRBV2 and TRBJ2-6, is EPEVTQTPSHQVTQMGQEVILRCVPISNHLYFYWYRQILGQKVEFLVSFYNNEISEKSEIFDDQFSVERPDGSNFTLKIRSTKLEDSAMYFCASGPGQGGSGANVLTFGAGSRLTVL.

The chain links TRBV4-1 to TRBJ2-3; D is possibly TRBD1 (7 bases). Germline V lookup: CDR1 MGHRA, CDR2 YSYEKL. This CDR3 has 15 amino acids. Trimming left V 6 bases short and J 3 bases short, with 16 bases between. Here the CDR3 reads CASRGGGGRTDTQYF. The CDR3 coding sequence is TGCGCCAGCAGGGGAGGAGGGGGCCGGACAGATACGCAGTATTTT.

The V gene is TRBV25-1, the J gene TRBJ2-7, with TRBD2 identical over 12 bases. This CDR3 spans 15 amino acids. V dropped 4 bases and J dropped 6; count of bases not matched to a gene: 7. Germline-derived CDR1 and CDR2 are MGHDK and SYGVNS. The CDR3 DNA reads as TGTGCCAGCAGTGTAAGGACTAGCGGGGCGAGCGAGCAGTACTTC. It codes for CASSVRTSGASEQYF.

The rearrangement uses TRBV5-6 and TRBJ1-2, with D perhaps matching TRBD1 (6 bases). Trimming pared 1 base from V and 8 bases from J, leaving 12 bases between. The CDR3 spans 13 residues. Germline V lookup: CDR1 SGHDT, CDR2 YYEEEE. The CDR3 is CASSLWGAQGYTF. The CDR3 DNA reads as TGTGCCAGCAGCTTGTGGGGGGCGCAGGGCTACACCTTC.

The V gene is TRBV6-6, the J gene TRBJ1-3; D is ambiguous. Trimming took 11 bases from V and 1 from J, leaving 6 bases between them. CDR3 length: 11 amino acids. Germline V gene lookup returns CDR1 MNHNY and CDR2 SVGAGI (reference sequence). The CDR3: CAHGSGNTIYF. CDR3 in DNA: TGTGCCCACGGGTCTGGAAACACCATATATTTT.